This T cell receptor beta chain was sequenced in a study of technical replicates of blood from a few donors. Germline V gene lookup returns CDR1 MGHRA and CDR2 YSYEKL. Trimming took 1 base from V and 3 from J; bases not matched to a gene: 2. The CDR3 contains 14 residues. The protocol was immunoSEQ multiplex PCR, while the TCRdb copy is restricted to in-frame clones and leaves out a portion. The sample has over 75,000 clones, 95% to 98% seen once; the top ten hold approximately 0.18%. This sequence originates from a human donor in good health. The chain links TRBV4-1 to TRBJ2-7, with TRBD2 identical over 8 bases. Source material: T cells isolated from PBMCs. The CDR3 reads CASSQVREGYEQYF. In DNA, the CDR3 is TGCGCCAGCAGCCAAGTACGGGAGGGCTACGAGCAGTACTTC.